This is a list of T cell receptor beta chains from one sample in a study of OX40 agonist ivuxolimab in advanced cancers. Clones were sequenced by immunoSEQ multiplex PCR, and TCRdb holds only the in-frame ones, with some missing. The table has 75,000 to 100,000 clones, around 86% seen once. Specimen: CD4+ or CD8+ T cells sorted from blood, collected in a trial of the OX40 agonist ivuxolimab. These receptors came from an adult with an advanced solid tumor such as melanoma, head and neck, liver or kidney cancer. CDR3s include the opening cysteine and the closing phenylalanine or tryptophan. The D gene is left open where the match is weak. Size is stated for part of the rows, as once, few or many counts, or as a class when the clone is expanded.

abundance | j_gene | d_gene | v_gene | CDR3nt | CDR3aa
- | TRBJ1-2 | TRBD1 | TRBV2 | TGTGCCAGCAGCGGGACAGGGAGAAGTGGCTACACCTTC | CASSGTGRSGYTF
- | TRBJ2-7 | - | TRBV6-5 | TGTGCCAGCCGGGGGACCTACGAGCAGTACTTC | CASRGTYEQYF
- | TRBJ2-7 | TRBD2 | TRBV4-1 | TGCGCCAGCAGCCAAGAGGGTACTAGCGGGAAATACGAGCAGTACTTC | CASSQEGTSGKYEQYF
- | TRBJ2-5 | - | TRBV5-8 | TGTGCCAGCAGCTTGAGTATCCAGGGGCCCCAAGAGACCCAGTACTTC | CASSLSIQGPQETQYF
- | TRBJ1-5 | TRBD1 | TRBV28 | TGTGCCAGCAGTCCAGGGGGCGGAGATCAGCCCCAGCATTTT | CASSPGGGDQPQHF
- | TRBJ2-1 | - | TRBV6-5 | TGTGCCAGCAGCCCAGCGGACAGCTCCTACAATGAGCAGTTCTTC | CASSPADSSYNEQFF
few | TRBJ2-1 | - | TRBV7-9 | TGTGCCAGCAGTACCAATGAGCAGTTCTTC | CASSTNEQFF
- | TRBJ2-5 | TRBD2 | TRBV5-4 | TGTGCCAGCAGCTCAATAGCGGGAGTCGAGGAGACCCAGTACTTC | CASSSIAGVEETQYF
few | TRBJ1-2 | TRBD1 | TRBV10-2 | TGCGCCAGCACTCCGGGACAGTTAAACTATGGCTACACCTTC | CASTPGQLNYGYTF
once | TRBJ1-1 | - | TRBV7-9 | TGTGCCAGCAGCCAAATGGGAGGGGTGGGCACTGAAGCTTTCTTT | CASSQMGGVGTEAFF
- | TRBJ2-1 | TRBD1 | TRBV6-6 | TGTGCCAGCAGTTACAGGGGGCTGTCAAATGAGCAGTTCTTC | CASSYRGLSNEQFF
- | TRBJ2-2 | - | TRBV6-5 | TGTGCCAGCAGGAGGGAGAGCACCGGGGAGCTGTTTTTT | CASRRESTGELFF
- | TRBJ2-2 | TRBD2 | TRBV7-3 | TGTGCCAGCAGCCCGCCCCCGGGACTAGCGGGGACGAACACCGGGGAGCTGTTTTTT | CASSPPPGLAGTNTGELFF
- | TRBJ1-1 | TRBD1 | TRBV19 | TGTGCCAGTAGTTTCGCAGGGGGCTTGAACACTGAAGCTTTCTTT | CASSFAGGLNTEAFF
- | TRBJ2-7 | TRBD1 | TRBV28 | TGTGCCAGCAGTTTAAAACAGGGGCGCGGAACCGGGAACTACGAGCAGTACTTC | CASSLKQGRGTGNYEQYF
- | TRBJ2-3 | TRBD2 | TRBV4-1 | TGCGCCAGCAGCCGTTCCACCGGGACTAGTAATTCAGATACGCAGTATTTT | CASSRSTGTSNSDTQYF
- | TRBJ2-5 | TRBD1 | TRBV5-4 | TGTGCCAGCAGCTTGGCTGGACAGGGGCCCCAAGAGACCCAGTACTTC | CASSLAGQGPQETQYF
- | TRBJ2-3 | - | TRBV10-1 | TGCGCCAGCAGCTCCGGCGGGAACACAGATACGCAGTATTTT | CASSSGGNTDTQYF
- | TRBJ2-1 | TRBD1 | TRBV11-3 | TGTGCCAGCAGCTGGGACAGGGCCTCCAATGAGCAGTTCTTC | CASSWDRASNEQFF
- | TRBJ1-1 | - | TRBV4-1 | TGCGCCAGCAGCCAACTCGGTGGGGGAGACACTGAAGCTTTCTTT | CASSQLGGGDTEAFF
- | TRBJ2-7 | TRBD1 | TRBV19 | TGTGCCAGTAGCGGGACAGGCAGCTCCTACGAGCAGTACTTC | CASSGTGSSYEQYF
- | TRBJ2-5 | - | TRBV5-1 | TGCGCCAGCAGCTTGGACCAAGAGACCCAGTACTTC | CASSLDQETQYF
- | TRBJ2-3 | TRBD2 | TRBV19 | TGTGCCAGTAAGGAGGGAGGGGCAGATACGCAGTATTTT | CASKEGGADTQYF
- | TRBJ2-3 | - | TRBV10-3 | TGTGCCATCAGTGAGTTCGAGACTAGTGGTCCTACAGATACGCAGTATTTT | CAISEFETSGPTDTQYF
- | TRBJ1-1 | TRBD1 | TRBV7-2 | TGTGCCAGCAGCTGGTCACAGGGGGCGCTTGGCACTGAAGCTTTCTTT | CASSWSQGALGTEAFF
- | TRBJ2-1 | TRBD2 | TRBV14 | TGTGCCAGCAGCCACCTACGACTAGCGGGCTCCTACAATGAGCAGTTCTTC | CASSHLRLAGSYNEQFF
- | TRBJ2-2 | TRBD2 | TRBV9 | TGTGCCAGCAGCGTATCAAGCAGCGGGAGGGCCTTAAACACCGGGGAGCTGTTTTTT | CASSVSSSGRALNTGELFF
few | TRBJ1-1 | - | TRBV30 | TGTGCCTGGAGTGTACCAGGGATAGGAGCTTTCTTT | CAWSVPGIGAFF
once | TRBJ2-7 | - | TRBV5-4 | TGTGCCAGCAGCATAACCGGGGCCTCCTACGAGCAGTACTTC | CASSITGASYEQYF
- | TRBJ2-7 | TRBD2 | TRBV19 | TGTGCCAGTAGTATAGGTCTAGCGGGGACCTCCTACGAGCAGTACTTC | CASSIGLAGTSYEQYF
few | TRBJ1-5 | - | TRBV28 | TGTGCCAGCAGTCCAGGGTCTGGCAATCAGCCCCAGCATTTT | CASSPGSGNQPQHF
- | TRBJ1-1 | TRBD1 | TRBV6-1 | TGTGCCAGTTGGACAGGGGGCGCGGGGGACACTGAAGCTTTCTTT | CASWTGGAGDTEAFF
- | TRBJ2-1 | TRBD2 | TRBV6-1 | TGTGCCAGCAGTGAAGGGACTAGCAGGAATGAGCAGTTCTTC | CASSEGTSRNEQFF
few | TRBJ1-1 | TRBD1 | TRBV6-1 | TGTGCCAGCATGCGGGACAGAACGTCGTGGGCTTTCTTT | CASMRDRTSWAFF
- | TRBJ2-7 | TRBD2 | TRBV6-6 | TGTGCCAGCAATACGGGACTAGCGGGATCCCGGGGCGAGCAGTACTTC | CASNTGLAGSRGEQYF
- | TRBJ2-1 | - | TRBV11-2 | TGTGCCAGCAGCTTAGAGTCAGGGGAGCACAATGAGCAGTTCTTC | CASSLESGEHNEQFF
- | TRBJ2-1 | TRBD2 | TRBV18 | TGTGCCAGCTCACCAGTAGCGGGAGAGTACAATGAGCAGTTCTTC | CASSPVAGEYNEQFF
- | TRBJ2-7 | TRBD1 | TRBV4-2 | TGTGCCAGCAGCCGGGACAGGGGGCCCTACGAGCAGTACTTC | CASSRDRGPYEQYF
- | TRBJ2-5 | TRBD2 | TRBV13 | TGTGCCAGCAGCTTGGCTAGCGGGAGGATTACCCAAGAGACCCAGTACTTC | CASSLASGRITQETQYF
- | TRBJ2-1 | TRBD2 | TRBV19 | TGTGCCAGTAGTCCCCTTCGGGCTAGCGGGGGAAATGAGCAGTTCTTC | CASSPLRASGGNEQFF
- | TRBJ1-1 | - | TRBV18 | TGTGCCAGCTCACCCAGGGAAGCAGACAGGAACACTGAAGCTTTCTTT | CASSPREADRNTEAFF
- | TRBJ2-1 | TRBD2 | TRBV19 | TGTGCCAGTAGATTCCAGGGTAGCGGGAGCTATGAGCAGTTCTTC | CASRFQGSGSYEQFF
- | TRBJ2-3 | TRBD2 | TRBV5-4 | TGTGCCAGCATCGGGGGGGAGGGAGATACGCAGTATTTT | CASIGGEGDTQYF